These 10 T cell receptor beta chains came from one sample sequenced in a study of blood T cell repertoires in COVID-19. The protocol was immunoSEQ multiplex PCR, while the TCRdb copy is restricted to in-frame clones and leaves out a portion. Of under 350,000 clones listed, approximately 88% are singletons. Sequencing was done on a sample of peripheral blood. All receptors derive from a man in his forties or fifties with acute or convalescent COVID-19.

The chain recombines TRBV3-1 (or the pseudogene TRBV3-2) with TRBJ2-5, with D possibly matching TRBD2 (6 bases). The CDR3 has 16 residues. Germline assignment: CDR1 LGHDT and CDR2 YNNKEL (reference sequence). V was pared by 4 bases and J by 3 bases, with 18 bases between. The CDR3 spells CASSPWGLALKETQYF. CDR3 sequence (DNA): TGTGCCAGCAGCCCCTGGGGCCTAGCGCTGAAAGAGACCCAGTACTTC.

The chain uses TRBV9 and TRBJ1-2, with 8 bases aligning to TRBD1. CDR1 and CDR2 from the germline V gene are SGDLS and YYNGEE. After removal of 4 bases from V and 3 bases from J, the junction contained 14 bases not matched to a gene. There are 17 residues in the CDR3. The CDR3 DNA reads as TGTGCCAGCAGCCCGCGAACCACAGGGGGGTTGTACTATGGCTACACCTTC. Its protein is CASSPRTTGGLYYGYTF.

This chain links TRBV7-6 with TRBJ2-5, with TRBD2 matching 8 bases. J was trimmed by 3 bases and V by 1 base; bases with no gene match: 7. The CDR3 runs 16 residues. Looked up from germline, CDR1 is SGHVS and CDR2 is FNYEAQ. CDR3 DNA sequence: TGTGCCAGCAGCTTAGGGGGTAGCGGGAACAAAGAGACCCAGTACTTC. Protein product: CASSLGGSGNKETQYF.

This chain's CDR3 is CASRQLRGYGYTF. The CDR3 nucleotides read TGTGCCAGCAGACAACTCCGGGGATATGGCTACACCTTC. J is TRBJ1-2 and V is TRBV11-2; D is unresolved. Trimming cost V 6 bases and J 5 bases, with 13 bases left between them. Germline assignment: CDR1 SGHAT and CDR2 FQNNGV. The CDR3 consists of 13 residues. Supplemented by reference TRBV11-2 and TRBJ1-2, the full variable domain reads EAGVAQSPRYKIIEKRQSVAFWCNPISGHATLYWYQQILGQGPKLLIQFQNNGVVDDSQLPKDRFSAERLKGVDSTLKIQPAKLEDSAVYLCASRQLRGYGYTFGSGTRLTVV.

The chain employs TRBV3-1 (or the pseudogene TRBV3-2) and TRBJ1-2, with TRBD1 matching over 7 bases. Trimming took 4 bases from V and 0 from J; bases not matched to a gene: 5. Germline loops: CDR1 LGHDT, CDR2 YNNKEL (reference sequence). The CDR3 is 15 amino acids. CDR3 bases: TGTGCCAGCAGCCTCGGGACAGCTACTAACTATGGCTACACCTTC. Residues: CASSLGTATNYGYTF.

V and J are TRBV7-9 and TRBJ1-2, with TRBD1 matching 7 bases. V lost 5 bases to trimming and J lost 4 bases; unmatched junction nucleotides: 4. Germline lookup yields CDR1 SEHNR and CDR2 FQNEAQ (reference sequence). The CDR3 runs 13 residues. The CDR3 loop reads CASSQQGIYGYTF. Here the CDR3 DNA reads TGTGCCAGCAGCCAACAGGGGATCTATGGCTACACCTTC.

The gene calls are TRBV21-1 and TRBJ2-2; the table gives TRBD2 as D, unverified against the DNA. TRBV21-1 corresponds to a pseudogene. The CDR3 is 15 residues long. The CDR3 bases are TGTGCCAGCAGCAAGAATGGGAGGAACACCGGGGAGCTGTTTTTT. Amino acids: CASSKNGRNTGELFF.

This clone was found a few times. This rearrangement joins TRBV7-9 to TRBJ1-4; D gene ambiguous. V lost 1 base and J 4 bases, leaving 7 bases between the germline ends. The germline CDR1 and CDR2 sequences are SEHNR and FQNEAQ (reference sequence). The CDR3 spans 14 residues. The CDR3 DNA is TGTGCCAGCAGCTTAGACAGTAATAATGAAAAACTGTTTTTT. Amino acid sequence: CASSLDSNNEKLFF.

This chain joins TRBV2 and TRBJ1-4, with TRBD1 matching 10 bases. This CDR3 comprises 14 residues. Germline assignment: CDR1 SNHLY and CDR2 FYNNEI. V trimming: 7 bases; J trimming: 6 bases; junction bases outside the gene matches: 5. The DNA of the CDR3 is TGTGCCAGCATGCCCGGGACAGGGGATGAAAAACTGTTTTTT. Translation gives CASMPGTGDEKLFF.

This clone appeared a single time. CDR3 coding DNA: TGTGCCAGCAATCGGCAGGGGCGCAACACTGAAGCTTTCTTT. It codes for CASNRQGRNTEAFF. The chain has TRBV27 and TRBJ1-1; tentatively, D is TRBD1 (6 bases). Germline V CDR1 and CDR2: MNHEY, SMNVEV (reference sequence). V was clipped by 7 bases and J by 2 bases, with 14 bases between them. This CDR3 spans 14 amino acids.